The 28 T cell receptor beta chains below all came from one sample that was sequenced in a study of cytomegalovirus exposure and HLA in healthy donors. Vbeta (60) and Jbeta (13) primers were used in the PCR. Profiling relied on immunoSEQ multiplex PCR, and the TCRdb table lists in-frame clones only, not all of them. Of 150,000 or so clones detected, around 77% appear once; the ten largest clones hold 1%. Sequenced: PBMCs. The receptors shown here come from a woman aged 45-65 years in good health and CMV-seropositive.

This clone has just a few counts. The chain couples TRBV7-2 to TRBJ2-6; possibly TRBD1 for D (5 bases). Germline values: CDR1 SGHTA, CDR2 FQGNSA. This CDR3 has 16 residues. The V gene lost 4 bases and the J gene lost 1 base, with 11 bases spanning the gap. CDR3 in DNA: TGTGCCAGCAGCTCACGCAGGGTTTCTGGGGCCAACGTCCTGACTTTC. Amino acid sequence: CASSSRRVSGANVLTF. Filled out from reference TRBV7-2 and TRBJ2-6, the complete variable domain reads GAGVSQSPSNKVTEKGKDVELRCDPISGHTALYWYRQSLGQGLEFLIYFQGNSAPDKSGLPSDRFSAERTGGSVSTLTIQRTQQEDSAVYLCASSSRRVSGANVLTFGAGSRLTVL.

This clone was seen only a few times. The chain links TRBV5-4 to TRBJ1-3, with a weak D call TRBD1 (5 bases). CDR1 SGHNT and CDR2 YYREEE come from the germline V gene (reference sequence). Trimming removed 4 bases from V and 7 bases from J, with 15 bases in between. This CDR3 is built from 14 residues. CDR3 sequence reads: CASSPDQGYNTIYF. In nucleotides, the CDR3 is TGTGCCAGCAGCCCGGACCAGGGTTATAACACCATATATTTT.

The gene calls are TRBV6-5 and TRBJ1-2, with D perhaps TRBD1 (6 bases). Trimming stripped 4 bases from V and 3 bases from J, with 9 bases between. CDR1 and CDR2 (germline): MNHEY, SVGAGI. The length of the CDR3 is 13 residues. The CDR3 DNA reads TGTGCCAGCAGTTCGGACAGCTACTATGGCTACACCTTC. Encoded protein: CASSSDSYYGYTF.

The chain combines TRBV7-2 with TRBJ2-1; 12 bases match TRBD2. V lost 1 base, J lost 12 bases, and 10 bases stayed unmatched. From germline, CDR1 is SGHTA and CDR2 FQGNSA. The CDR3 is 16 residues long. The CDR3 DNA reads as TGTGCCAGCAGCTTAGAAGGCACTAGCGGGAGGAATCGGCAGTTCTTC. Translating gives CASSLEGTSGRNRQFF.

This clone was seen only once. J is TRBJ2-1 and V is TRBV5-4, with 9 bases that match TRBD2. After removal of 0 bases from V and 12 bases from J, the junction contained 10 bases not matched to a gene. The V gene's germline CDR1 is SGHNT and CDR2 YYREEE (reference sequence). This CDR3 contains 15 residues. The CDR3 DNA follows: TGTGCCAGCAGCTTGGGACTAGCGGAACTCTTGGGGCAGTTCTTC. Amino acids: CASSLGLAELLGQFF.

In DNA form, the CDR3 reads TGTGCCAGCAAAATTAGCGGGATGGCGTACGAGCAGTACTTC. This translates into CASKISGMAYEQYF. The J gene is TRBJ2-7, the V gene TRBV27; TRBD2 agrees at 8 bases. Unmatched junction bases numbered 9, after V lost 7 bases and J lost 4 bases. Germline CDR1 and CDR2: MNHEY and SMNVEV (reference sequence). The CDR3 contains 14 residues.

The chain joins TRBV5-5 to TRBJ1-1; weak D call: TRBD1 (5 bases). Per germline, CDR1 SGHKS and CDR2 YYEKEE (reference sequence). The V end was cut by 4 bases, the J end by 1 base, with 14 bases between. The CDR3 runs 15 residues. The CDR3 bases are TGTGCCAGCAGCACCCGACAGTTCCAGAACACTGAAGCTTTCTTT. Amino acid sequence: CASSTRQFQNTEAFF.

The chain joins TRBV7-2 to TRBJ2-5; 9 bases line up with TRBD1. The V and J ends lost 2 bases and 3 bases, in that order; junction bases with no gene match: 4. CDR1 SGHTA and CDR2 FQGNSA come from the germline V gene. The CDR3 extends over 15 amino acids. This CDR3 is CASSLFRTGEETQYF. The CDR3 region has the DNA TGTGCCAGCAGCTTATTCAGGACAGGGGAAGAGACCCAGTACTTC. The full variable domain, its missing parts supplied by reference TRBV7-2 and TRBJ2-5, is GAGVSQSPSNKVTEKGKDVELRCDPISGHTALYWYRQSLGQGLEFLIYFQGNSAPDKSGLPSDRFSAERTGGSVSTLTIQRTQQEDSAVYLCASSLFRTGEETQYFGPGTRLLVL.

The chain couples TRBV7-8 to TRBJ1-1, with a tentative D call TRBD1 (5 bases). The CDR3 extends over 14 amino acids. The V gene's germline CDR1 is SGHVS and CDR2 FQNEAQ. V lost 3 bases and J lost 4, with 12 bases in between. The CDR3, as DNA: TGTGCCAGCAGCTTTTCAGGGTTTGGCACTGAAGCTTTCTTT. Translating it yields CASSFSGFGTEAFF. The whole variable domain, remainder taken from reference TRBV7-8 and TRBJ1-1, is GAGVSQSPRYKVAKRGQDVALRCDPISGHVSLFWYQQALGQGPEFLTYFQNEAQLDKSGLPSDRFFAERPEGSVSTLKIQRTQQEDSAVYLCASSFSGFGTEAFFGQGTRLTVV.

The rearrangement uses TRBV7-2 and TRBJ2-2, with D possibly matching TRBD1 (7 bases). This CDR3 has 15 amino acids. Germline CDR1 SGHTA, CDR2 FQGNSA. V lost 4 bases and J lost 0, with 9 bases in between. CDR3 sequence: CASSSGGTNTGELFF. DNA for the CDR3: TGTGCCAGCAGCTCAGGGGGGACGAACACCGGGGAGCTGTTTTTT.

The V call is TRBV7-2, the J call TRBJ2-5; 14 nucleotides agree with TRBD2. From germline, CDR1 is SGHTA and CDR2 FQGNSA. V gave up 4 bases and J gave up 5 bases; unmatched junction bases: 3. This CDR3 is built from 15 residues. CDR3 DNA sequence: TGTGCCAGCAGCTCTAGACTAGCGGGAGGGGAGACCCAGTACTTC. Translation: CASSSRLAGGETQYF. Supplemented by reference TRBV7-2 and TRBJ2-5, the full variable domain reads GAGVSQSPSNKVTEKGKDVELRCDPISGHTALYWYRQSLGQGLEFLIYFQGNSAPDKSGLPSDRFSAERTGGSVSTLTIQRTQQEDSAVYLCASSSRLAGGETQYFGPGTRLLVL.

The V call is TRBV11-2, the J call TRBJ1-1; 7 nucleotides match TRBD1. The V gene's germline CDR1 is SGHAT and CDR2 FQNNGV. CDR3 size: 16 residues. Trimming cost V 5 bases and J 2 bases; bases outside gene matches: 11. The CDR3 reads CASSLRQGRINTEAFF. DNA of the CDR3: TGTGCCAGCAGCCTAAGACAGGGCCGAATCAACACTGAAGCTTTCTTT.

This clone was observed a handful of times. This chain connects TRBV9 to TRBJ2-7, with 11 bases that match TRBD2. V was clipped by 3 bases and J by 2 bases; unmatched bases: 1. The CDR3 totals 14 residues. Germline V CDR1 and CDR2: SGDLS, YYNGEE. CDR3 sequence reads: CASSATSGTYEQYF. CDR3 bases: TGTGCCAGCAGCGCGACTAGCGGGACCTACGAGCAGTACTTC.

CDR3 in amino acids: CASSQEDRANTEAFF. CDR3 DNA: TGTGCCAGCAGCCAAGAGGACAGGGCTAACACTGAAGCTTTCTTT. The chain joins TRBV4-2 to TRBJ1-1, with 8 bases aligning to TRBD1. Per the germline V gene, CDR1 is LGHNA and CDR2 is YNFKEQ. The length of the CDR3 is 15 residues. With V trimmed by 0 bases and J by 2 bases, 2 bases remained unmatched.

This sequence joins TRBV5-1 and TRBJ2-5; 7 nucleotides align to TRBD2. With V trimmed by 1 base and J by 1 base, 4 bases remained unmatched. The CDR3 has 15 residues. Germline V gene data show CDR1 as SGHRS and CDR2 as YFSETQ. This CDR3 is CASSLTGGSQETQYF. The CDR3 DNA reads as TGCGCCAGCAGCTTGACCGGGGGGTCCCAAGAGACCCAGTACTTC.

This clone appeared a few times. The V and J genes are TRBV9 and TRBJ1-2; D is undetermined. Trimming removed 0 bases from V and 4 bases from J, with 13 bases in between. This CDR3 spans 15 amino acids. In germline, CDR1 is SGDLS, CDR2 YYNGEE. As DNA, the CDR3 is TGTGCCAGCAGCGTAGCTGCGGGGATGAGCTATGGCTACACCTTC. Its translation is CASSVAAGMSYGYTF. Supplemented by reference TRBV9 and TRBJ1-2, the full variable domain reads DSGVTQTPKHLITATGQRVTLRCSPRSGDLSVYWYQQSLDQGLQFLIQYYNGEERAKGNILERFSAQQFPDLHSELNLSSLELGDSALYFCASSVAAGMSYGYTFGSGTRLTVV.

This clone was recorded once. The rearrangement uses TRBV14 and TRBJ1-1; 9 nucleotides align to TRBD1. CDR3 length: 15 amino acids. J lost 0 bases, V lost 6 bases, and 5 bases had no gene match. The V gene's germline CDR1 is SGHDN and CDR2 FVKESK. The CDR3 loop is CASRNGQGMNTEAFF. The CDR3 DNA follows: TGTGCCAGCAGAAACGGACAGGGGATGAACACTGAAGCTTTCTTT. The full variable domain, with the rest looked up from reference TRBV14 and TRBJ1-1, is EAGVTQFPSHSVIEKGQTVTLRCDPISGHDNLYWYRRVMGKEIKFLLHFVKESKQDESGMPNNRFLAERTGGTYSTLKVQPAELEDSGVYFCASRNGQGMNTEAFFGQGTRLTVV.

The CDR3 bases are TGTGCCAGCAGCTTGGGGCCAGCGGGGGGGGAAGAGACCCAGTACTTC. Translation: CASSLGPAGGEETQYF. The chain joins TRBV5-4 to TRBJ2-5, with 10 bases that match TRBD2. This CDR3 has 16 residues. CDR1 is SGHNT and CDR2 is YYREEE in the germline V gene (reference sequence). Trimming removed 0 bases from V and 3 bases from J; junction bases left unmatched: 5. Using reference TRBV5-4 and TRBJ2-5 for the parts outside the CDR3, the full variable domain is ETGVTQSPTHLIKTRGQQVTLRCSSQSGHNTVSWYQQALGQGPQFIFQYYREEENGRGNFPPRFSGLQFPNYSSELNVNALELDDSALYLCASSLGPAGGEETQYFGPGTRLLVL.

The chain employs TRBV28 and TRBJ1-4; the D gene is possibly TRBD1 (6 bases). Germline-derived CDR1 and CDR2 are MDHEN and SYDVKM. This CDR3 spans 13 amino acids. V was pared by 6 bases and J by 6 bases, with 11 bases between. This CDR3 is CASSAYRDEKLFF. The CDR3 DNA follows: TGTGCCAGCAGCGCGTACAGGGATGAAAAACTGTTTTTT. Using reference TRBV28 and TRBJ1-4 for the parts outside the CDR3, the full variable domain is DVKVTQSSRYLVKRTGEKVFLECVQDMDHENMFWYRQDPGLGLRLIYFSYDVKMKEKGDIPEGYSVSREKKERFSLILESASTNQTSMYLCASSAYRDEKLFFGSGTQLSVL.

This clone appeared a few times. At one boundary the junction diverges from the germline segment, which might be a read error. The rearrangement uses TRBV7-2 and TRBJ1-1; no reliable D call. This CDR3 region has 14 residues. Per germline, CDR1 SGHTA and CDR2 FQGNSA. As DNA, the CDR3 is TGTGCCAGCAGCTTCAGCGGGCGGAACACTGGAGCTTTCTTT. This codes for CASSFSGRNTGAFF.

V gene TRBV6-6 combines with J gene TRBJ1-5, with a tentative D call TRBD1 (6 bases). This CDR3 region has 13 residues. V lost 11 bases, J lost 3 bases, and 14 bases lay in between. Per germline, CDR1 MNHNY and CDR2 SVGAGI (reference sequence). CDR3 residues: CAGMRGSNQPQHF. In nucleotides, the CDR3 is TGTGCCGGCATGAGGGGGTCCAATCAGCCCCAGCATTTT.

The rearrangement joins TRBV19 to TRBJ1-3; no reliable D call. The CDR3 has 17 amino acids. Deletions cut 5 bases from V and 0 bases from J, with 17 bases between. Germline-derived CDR1 and CDR2 are LNHDA and SQIVND (reference sequence). CDR3 in amino acids: CASSPRGGEVSGNTIYF. The CDR3 region has the DNA TGTGCCAGTAGTCCTCGGGGAGGCGAAGTCTCTGGAAACACCATATATTTT.

In the case of this clone: This sample includes further DNA sequences coding for the same CDR3. V and J are TRBV5-6 and TRBJ2-3; D unresolved. CDR3 size: 12 residues. V was clipped by 4 bases and J by 3 bases, with 6 bases between them. In germline, CDR1 is SGHDT, CDR2 YYEEEE. The chain's CDR3 is CASSPGTDTQYF. In DNA, the CDR3 is TGTGCCAGCAGCCCCGGGACAGATACGCAGTATTTT.

This chain joins TRBV7-6 and TRBJ1-3, with TRBD1 identical over 7 bases. Germline CDR1 is SGHVS and CDR2 is FNYEAQ. The CDR3 runs 18 residues. V lost 5 bases to trimming and J lost 0 bases; unmatched junction nucleotides: 13. DNA of the CDR3: TGTGCCAGCAGCCTAGGGGGACAGTACACCATCTCTGGAAACACCATATATTTT. Residues: CASSLGGQYTISGNTIYF.

Worth noting for this clone: At one of its ends the junction is not consistent with the germline gene, which may arise from a read error. V usage is TRBV7-9 and J usage is TRBJ1-2; a possible D gene is TRBD1 (6 bases). This CDR3 has 16 amino acids. CDR1 SEHNR and CDR2 FQNEAQ come from the germline V gene (reference sequence). CDR3 sequence (DNA): TGTTCCAGCAGCTCGGACAGACCCATCAATAACTATGGCTACACCTTC. It yields the protein CSSSSDRPINNYGYTF.

This rearrangement joins TRBV6-5 to TRBJ1-1; D remains ambiguous. Germline V CDR1 and CDR2: MNHEY, SVGAGI. The V and J ends lost 2 bases and 1 base respectively, with 5 bases between them. The CDR3 extends over 13 amino acids. The CDR3: CASSYAGNTEAFF. In DNA form, the CDR3 reads TGTGCCAGCAGTTACGCGGGGAACACTGAAGCTTTCTTT.

The rearrangement links TRBV4-1 to TRBJ2-1; 10 bases are shared with TRBD1. Germline loops: CDR1 MGHRA, CDR2 YSYEKL. This CDR3 comprises 16 residues. With 6 bases clipped from V and 7 bases from J, the junction kept 12 bases outside the gene matches. The CDR3 protein is CASSLIGTGVGNEQFF. CDR3 in DNA: TGCGCCAGCAGTTTGATCGGGACAGGGGTGGGGAATGAGCAGTTCTTC.

This chain links TRBV28 with TRBJ2-7; the D is unclear. CDR1 MDHEN and CDR2 SYDVKM come from the germline V gene. Trimming took 2 bases from V and 6 from J, leaving 11 bases between them. This CDR3 region has 13 residues. Here the CDR3 reads CASSLGNTGEQYF. As DNA, the CDR3 is TGTGCCAGCAGTTTAGGCAACACGGGCGAGCAGTACTTC.